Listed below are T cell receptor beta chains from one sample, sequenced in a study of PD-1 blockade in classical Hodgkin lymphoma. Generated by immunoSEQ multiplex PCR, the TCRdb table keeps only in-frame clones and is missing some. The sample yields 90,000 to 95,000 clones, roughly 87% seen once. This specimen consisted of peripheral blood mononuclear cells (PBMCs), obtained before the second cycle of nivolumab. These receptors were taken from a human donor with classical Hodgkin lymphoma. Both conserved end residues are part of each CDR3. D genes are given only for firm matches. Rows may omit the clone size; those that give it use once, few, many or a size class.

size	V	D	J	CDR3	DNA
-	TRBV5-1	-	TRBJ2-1	CASSLRTWNEQFF	TGCGCCAGCAGTTTAAGGACTTGGAATGAGCAGTTCTTC
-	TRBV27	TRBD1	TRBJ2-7	CASTSLAPGQIYEQYF	TGTGCCAGCACTTCCCTTGCCCCGGGACAGATCTACGAGCAGTACTTC
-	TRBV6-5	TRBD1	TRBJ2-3	CASSMGQIRTDTQYF	TGTGCCAGCAGCATGGGACAGATCCGCACAGATACGCAGTATTTT
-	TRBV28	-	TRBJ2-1	CASSLFGEFKGEINNEQFF	TGTGCCAGCAGTTTATTTGGGGAGTTTAAGGGGGAGATAAACAATGAGCAGTTCTTC
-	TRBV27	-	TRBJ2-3	CASSLSMGTTTDTQYF	TGTGCCAGCAGTTTATCGATGGGTACTACGACAGATACGCAGTATTTT
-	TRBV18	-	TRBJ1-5	CASSRNSNQPQHF	TGTGCCAGCTCACGGAATAGCAATCAGCCCCAGCATTTT
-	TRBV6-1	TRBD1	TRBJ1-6	CASSDPTGNSPLHF	TGTGCCAGCAGTGATCCGACAGGGAATTCACCCCTCCACTTT
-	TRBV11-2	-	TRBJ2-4	CASSFQPTKNIQYF	TGTGCCAGCAGCTTCCAGCCAACCAAAAACATTCAGTACTTC
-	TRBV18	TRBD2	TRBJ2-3	CASSPGGADTQYF	TGTGCCAGCTCCCCGGGGGGGGCAGATACGCAGTATTTT
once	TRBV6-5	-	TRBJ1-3	CATRGSGNTIYF	TGTGCTACGCGGGGCTCTGGAAACACCATATATTTT
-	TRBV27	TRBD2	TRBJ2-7	CASSSAAGVAYEQYF	TGTGCCAGCAGTTCGGCCGCGGGAGTGGCATACGAGCAGTACTTC
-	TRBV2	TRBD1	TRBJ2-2	CASSRTGAHTGELFF	TGTGCCAGCAGCAGGACAGGGGCCCACACCGGGGAGCTGTTTTTT
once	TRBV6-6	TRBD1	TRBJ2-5	CASRWGAGGGETQYF	TGTGCCAGCAGATGGGGCGCAGGGGGCGGGGAGACCCAGTACTTC
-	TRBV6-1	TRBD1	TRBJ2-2	CASKPGQGATGELFF	TGTGCCAGTAAGCCGGGACAGGGAGCAACCGGGGAGCTGTTTTTT
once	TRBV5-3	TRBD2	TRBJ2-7	CARSFSGERGAGPYEQYF	TGTGCCAGAAGCTTTTCGGGGGAACGCGGAGCGGGACCCTACGAGCAGTACTTC
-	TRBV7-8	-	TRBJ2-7	CASSSGSVWELSSYEQYF	TGTGCCAGCAGTTCCGGGTCCGTCTGGGAGCTTAGCTCCTACGAGCAGTACTTC
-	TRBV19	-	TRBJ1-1	CASSRRAGSESNTEAFF	TGTGCCAGTAGTCGGAGGGCGGGGTCCGAATCGAACACTGAAGCTTTCTTT
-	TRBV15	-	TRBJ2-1	CATSRADNEQFF	TGTGCCACCAGCAGAGCTGACAATGAGCAGTTCTTC
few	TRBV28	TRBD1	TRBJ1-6	CASSLIGQGGSPLHF	TGTGCCAGCAGTTTGATTGGACAGGGTGGTTCACCCCTCCACTTT
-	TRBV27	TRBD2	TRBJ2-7	CASSLRAGGYEQYF	TGTGCCAGCAGTTTAAGGGCGGGGGGCTACGAGCAGTACTTC
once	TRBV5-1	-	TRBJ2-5	CASSLGPSQETQYF	TGCGCCAGCAGCTTGGGGCCTAGCCAAGAGACCCAGTACTTC
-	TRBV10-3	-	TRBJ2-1	CAISDYGLYNEQFF	TGTGCCATCAGCGACTACGGCCTCTACAATGAGCAGTTCTTC
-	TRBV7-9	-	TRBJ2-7	CASSLGPGGSSEQYF	TGTGCCAGCAGCTTAGGTCCTGGGGGCTCAAGCGAGCAGTACTTC
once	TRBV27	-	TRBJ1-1	CASSLLGRDTEAFF	TGTGCCAGCAGTTTACTCGGCAGGGACACTGAAGCTTTCTTT
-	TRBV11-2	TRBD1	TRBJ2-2	CASSFRGPNTGELFF	TGTGCCAGCAGCTTTAGGGGGCCGAATACCGGGGAGCTGTTTTTT
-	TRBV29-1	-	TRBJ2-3	CSVVRGLIPDTQYF	TGCAGCGTTGTGAGGGGACTCATCCCAGATACGCAGTATTTT
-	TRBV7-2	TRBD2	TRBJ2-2	CASSLTGGLNTGELFF	TGTGCCAGCAGCTTGACGGGGGGTCTGAACACCGGGGAGCTGTTTTTT
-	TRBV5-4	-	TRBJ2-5	CASSFTGDQETQYF	TGTGCCAGCAGCTTTACAGGAGACCAAGAGACCCAGTACTTC
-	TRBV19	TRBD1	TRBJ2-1	CASRKGAVQTNNEQFF	TGTGCCAGTAGAAAGGGGGCAGTCCAGACAAACAATGAGCAGTTCTTC
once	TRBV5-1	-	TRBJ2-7	CASSSQGYEQYF	TGCGCCAGCAGCTCACAGGGCTACGAGCAGTACTTC
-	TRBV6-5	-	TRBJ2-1	CASSYGAGRREQFF	TGTGCCAGCAGTTACGGGGCAGGGCGGCGTGAGCAGTTCTTC